The 25 T cell receptor beta chains reported below all come from one sample, sequenced in a study of identical twins. TCRdb called the 5' RACE reads again in MiXCR, with one record for every CDR3 protein. The repertoire holds 200,000 to 250,000 distinct CDR3 sequences, with about 14% as singletons. Sample: memory (CD45RO+) T cells sorted from blood. Receptor source: a woman between 18 and 29 years old in good health.

This clonotype was detected many times. J is TRBJ2-4 and V is TRBV6-2 or TRBV6-3; the D gene could be TRBD1 or TRBD2 (6 bases each). The germline V gene encodes CDR1 MNHEY and CDR2 SVGEGT. The V and J ends lost 6 bases and 2 bases respectively, with 17 bases between them. This CDR3 spans 16 amino acids. CDR3 sequence reads: CASRRGEQYPKNIQYF. CDR3 sequence (DNA): TGTGCCAGCAGAAGGGGGGAACAGTACCCCAAAAACATTCAGTACTTC.

V gene TRBV7-2 combines with J gene TRBJ1-4, with 8 nucleotides matching TRBD1. Germline V CDR1 and CDR2: SGHTA, FQGNSA. The CDR3 contains 15 residues. V lost 5 bases, J lost 7 bases, and 9 bases stayed unmatched. The chain's CDR3 is CASSPLGQGIEKLFF. Written as DNA, the CDR3 is TGTGCCAGCAGCCCTCTAGGACAGGGAATTGAAAAACTGTTTTTT.

The table lists this clonotype with many counts. This chain joins TRBV7-2 and TRBJ2-5; 8 bases agree with TRBD1. Germline CDR1 reads SGHTA; CDR2 reads FQGNSA. The junction had 4 bases not matched to a gene; V was cut back by 5 bases and J by 5 bases. The CDR3 has 13 amino acids. The CDR3 coding sequence is TGTGCCAGCAGCCCTAACAGGGGGGAGACCCAGTACTTC. This sequence encodes CASSPNRGETQYF.

The CDR3 protein is CSANHGGVGYNEQFF. The CDR3 nucleotides are TGCAGTGCTAATCATGGGGGAGTAGGGTACAATGAGCAGTTCTTC. J is TRBJ2-1 and V is TRBV20-1; D could derive from TRBD1 or TRBD2 (5 bases each). This CDR3 has 15 amino acids. Per germline, CDR1 DFQATT and CDR2 SNEGSKA (reference sequence). Trimming cost V 4 bases and J 4 bases, with 17 bases left between them.

This clonotype was counted ten times or more. The genes are TRBV20-1 and TRBJ2-3; 9 nucleotides agree with TRBD2. Germline loops: CDR1 DFQATT, CDR2 SNEGSKA (reference sequence). Trimming took 6 bases from V and 8 from J; bases not matched to a gene: 12. The CDR3 has 14 residues. The CDR3 region is CSARTPAGGGTQYF. The CDR3 nucleotides are TGCAGTGCGCGAACCCCCGCGGGAGGGGGTACGCAGTATTTT.

This clonotype has ten or more counts. The rearrangement joins TRBV6-4 to TRBJ1-5, with D tentatively TRBD1 (6 bases). This CDR3 region has 16 residues. Looked up from germline, CDR1 is MRHNA and CDR2 is SNTAGT. V was trimmed by 6 bases and J by 4 bases, leaving 19 bases between them. The CDR3, as DNA: TGTGCCAGCAGGAAATTCGTACAGGGTGGGAATCAGCCCCAGCATTTT. This sequence encodes CASRKFVQGGNQPQHF.

There are many counts of this clonotype. The rearrangement joins TRBV4-3 to TRBJ2-3; no definite D call. Germline loops: CDR1 LGHNA, CDR2 YSLEER. Trimming left V 1 base short and J 2 bases short, with 10 bases between. The CDR3 consists of 15 residues. CDR3 sequence reads: CASSQALDFTDTQYF. In DNA, the CDR3 is TGCGCCAGCAGCCAAGCCCTAGACTTCACAGATACGCAGTATTTT.

This clonotype was seen at least ten times. This chain uses TRBV6-5 with TRBJ2-3; D uncertain. The germline V gene encodes CDR1 MNHEY and CDR2 SVGAGI. CDR3 length equals 11 residues. The V gene lost 6 bases and the J gene lost 6 bases, with 7 bases spanning the gap. CDR3 region: CASSSGDTQYF. CDR3 DNA: TGTGCCAGCAGCTCCGGGGATACGCAGTATTTT.

This clonotype was counted a few times. The DNA of the CDR3 is TGCGCCAGCAGCCAAGATGTCCGACAGGGAGCCTACGAGCAGTACTTC. It encodes CASSQDVRQGAYEQYF. The rearrangement joins TRBV4-1 to TRBJ2-7, with 7 bases aligning to TRBD1. The CDR3 consists of 16 residues. Unmatched junction bases numbered 7, after V lost 0 bases and J lost 2 bases. Germline CDR1 is MGHRA and CDR2 is YSYEKL.

This clonotype was picked up a small number of times. This rearrangement joins TRBV5-6 to TRBJ2-7; D gene uncertain. CDR1 and CDR2 (germline): SGHDT, YYEEEE. CDR3 length equals 12 residues. Trimming took 1 base from V and 6 from J, leaving 8 bases between them. Here the CDR3 DNA reads TGTGCCAGCAGCTTGATAAGAGGCGAGCAGTACTTC. Translation: CASSLIRGEQYF.

The sample holds a few counts of this clonotype. This chain connects TRBV7-2 to TRBJ2-1, with D possibly called TRBD1 or TRBD2 (6 bases each). V was shortened by 2 bases and J by 5 bases, with 19 bases between the two germline ends. The CDR3 is made up of 17 amino acids. Germline V gene lookup returns CDR1 SGHTA and CDR2 FQGNSA. DNA for the CDR3: TGTGCCAGCAGCTTACGGTGGGGGGCAGGCGTCCACAATGAGCAGTTCTTC. It is translated as CASSLRWGAGVHNEQFF.

This clonotype was detected many times. V and J are TRBV12-3 or TRBV12-4 and TRBJ2-1; 10 nucleotides match TRBD2. The CDR3 runs 15 residues. Unmatched junction bases numbered 9, after V lost 7 bases and J lost 6 bases. The DNA for the CDR3 is TGTGCCAGCAACCCCGCGGGACTAGCGTTCAATGAGCAGTTCTTC. Translation: CASNPAGLAFNEQFF.

This chain links TRBV20-1 with TRBJ2-1; no definite D call. The V gene's germline CDR1 is DFQATT and CDR2 SNEGSKA (reference sequence). CDR3 size: 14 residues. The V and J ends lost 3 bases and 5 bases respectively, with 14 bases between them. The DNA of the CDR3 is TGCAGTGCTAGCGCTCCCGCAACAAACAATGAGCAGTTCTTC. Its translation is CSASAPATNNEQFF.

This clonotype appeared a few times. The gene calls are TRBV7-2 and TRBJ2-3; 7 bases are a match to TRBD2. This CDR3 region has 16 residues. Germline CDR1 reads SGHTA; CDR2 reads FQGNSA. Trimming removed 3 bases from V and 0 bases from J; junction bases left unmatched: 6. CDR3 sequence: CASSFPSGSSTDTQYF. CDR3 in DNA: TGTGCCAGCAGCTTTCCTAGCGGTTCTAGCACAGATACGCAGTATTTT.

The chain uses TRBV6-5 and TRBJ1-1, with 10 positions matching TRBD1. V lost 4 bases, J lost 3 bases, and 5 bases stayed unmatched. The germline V gene has CDR1 MNHEY and CDR2 SVGAGI. CDR3 length equals 15 residues. The CDR3 nucleotides are TGTGCCAGCAGTTCCGTGGGGACAGGGGACACTGAAGCTTTCTTT. It encodes CASSSVGTGDTEAFF.

This clonotype was seen a handful of times. The CDR3 protein is CASTLWGDLAKNIQYF. As DNA, the CDR3 is TGTGCCAGCACCTTATGGGGGGACCTTGCCAAAAACATTCAGTACTTC. This chain connects TRBV5-5 to TRBJ2-4, with a possible D match to TRBD2 (6 bases). Per germline, CDR1 SGHKS and CDR2 YYEKEE (reference sequence). Trimming left V 6 bases short and J 1 base short, with 17 bases between. The CDR3 is 16 amino acids.

J is TRBJ2-1 and V is TRBV9, with D perhaps assigned TRBD1 or TRBD2 (5 bases each). The CDR3 totals 15 residues. V lost 1 base to trimming and J lost 2 bases, with 10 bases between them. Germline assignment: CDR1 SGDLS and CDR2 YYNGEE. CDR3 loop: CASSVRGGPYNEQFF. CDR3 sequence (DNA): TGTGCCAGCAGCGTACGGGGCGGGCCCTACAATGAGCAGTTCTTC.

This clonotype was observed once. The V and J genes are TRBV11-3 and TRBJ2-1; D ambiguous. Trimming stripped 1 base from V and 10 bases from J, with 11 bases between. The CDR3 runs 13 residues. Germline CDR1 and CDR2: SGHNT and YENEEA. Written as DNA, the CDR3 is TGTGCCAGCAGCTTAGTGAGAGGAACCGAGCAGTTCTTC. It yields the protein CASSLVRGTEQFF.

This sequence joins TRBV21-1 and TRBJ2-1; whether TRBD1, the table's D call, matches the DNA was not checked. TRBV21-1 is listed as a pseudogene. CDR3 length: 16 residues. The CDR3 nucleotides read TGTGCCAGCAGCAGATCGACAGGGGTCCCCTACAATGAGCAGTTCTTC. This encodes CASSRSTGVPYNEQFF.

This clonotype was seen only a few times. The V and J genes are TRBV20-1 and TRBJ2-3; TRBD2 matches at 7 bases. Trimming at V came to 4 bases and at J to 5 bases, leaving 15 bases not matched to a gene. The germline V gene has CDR1 DFQATT and CDR2 SNEGSKA (reference sequence). The CDR3 is 16 residues long. For the CDR3, the DNA is TGCAGTGCTAACCTCCTGAAGGCGGGAGAAGAAGATACGCAGTATTTT. The encoded protein is CSANLLKAGEEDTQYF.

This chain connects TRBV6-1 to TRBJ2-4, with 9 bases matching TRBD1. Looked up from germline, CDR1 is MNHNS and CDR2 is SASEGT. The V and J ends lost 4 bases and 7 bases, in that order; junction bases with no gene match: 5. CDR3 length equals 14 residues. The CDR3 region has the DNA TGTGCCAGCAGTGTACGGACAGGGGTCAACATTCAGTACTTC. This gives the protein CASSVRTGVNIQYF.

The CDR3 region is CASSPSSSGGSYNEQFF. In nucleotides, the CDR3 is TGTGCCAGCTCACCGTCGTCCAGCGGGGGCTCCTACAATGAGCAGTTCTTC. The chain combines TRBV18 with TRBJ2-1, with 8 bases fitting TRBD2. Trimming took 3 bases from V and 0 from J; bases not matched to a gene: 7. Germline CDR1 reads KGHSH; CDR2 reads LQKENI. The CDR3 has 17 amino acids.

J is TRBJ2-7 and V is TRBV29-1; TRBD1 is a possible D gene (5 bases). V was pared by 5 bases and J by 2 bases, with 10 bases between. The CDR3 totals 12 residues. Germline V CDR1 and CDR2: SQVTM, ANQGSEA. The CDR3 loop reads CSVRADTYEQYF. In DNA form, the CDR3 reads TGCAGCGTTCGGGCGGACACCTACGAGCAGTACTTC.

In its sample, this clonotype was seen a few times. This chain connects TRBV6-1 to TRBJ2-7, with a possible D match to TRBD1 (6 bases). Germline CDR1 reads MNHNS; CDR2 reads SASEGT. Trimming removed 6 bases from V and 3 bases from J, with 15 bases in between. This CDR3 has 14 amino acids. This chain's CDR3 is CASSPTGQHYEQYF. CDR3 bases: TGTGCCAGCAGCCCTACTGGACAGCACTACGAGCAGTACTTC.

This clonotype was picked up a small number of times. CDR3 in amino acids: CASSQGTSGQYF. CDR3 nucleotides: TGTGCCAGCAGCCAGGGGACTAGCGGGCAGTACTTC. V is TRBV3-1 and J is TRBJ2-7, with TRBD2 matching 11 bases. Germline V gene lookup returns CDR1 LGHDT and CDR2 YNNKEL (reference sequence). The trim removed 3 bases at V and 9 bases at J, leaving 1 base unmatched. The CDR3 length is 12 residues.